The 8 T cell receptor beta chains listed next were all sequenced from one sample in a study of blood T cell repertoires in COVID-19. TCRdb keeps only in-frame clones here, not all; method: immunoSEQ multiplex PCR. The repertoire includes some 240,000 clones, nearly 90% of them detected once, and about 4.5% sits in the top ten. Sequencing was carried out using peripheral blood. Receptor source: a woman aged 40 to 50 who had recovered from COVID-19.

The genes are TRBV6-1 and TRBJ2-7; 10 bases align to TRBD1. Per germline, CDR1 MNHNS and CDR2 SASEGT. The V and J ends lost 0 bases and 7 bases, in that order; junction bases with no gene match: 3. The CDR3 totals 14 residues. CDR3 residues: CASSEATGGGEQYF. The CDR3 bases are TGTGCCAGCAGTGAAGCGACAGGGGGCGGGGAGCAGTACTTC.

CDR3 sequence (DNA): TGTGCCAGCAGCTTACGAACAGGGGGGTTCTATGGCTACACCTTC. Translating it yields CASSLRTGGFYGYTF. This chain joins TRBV7-6 and TRBJ1-2; 8 bases are a match to TRBD1. The CDR3 loop spans 15 amino acids. The germline gives CDR1 SGHVS, CDR2 FNYEAQ. V gave up 2 bases and J gave up 4 bases; unmatched junction bases: 6.

This clone was counted a single time. The rearrangement joins TRBV5-1 to TRBJ1-3, with 10 bases matching TRBD1. Trimming took 4 bases from V and 2 from J; bases not matched to a gene: 6. Germline CDR1 SGHRS, CDR2 YFSETQ. The length of the CDR3 is 16 residues. CDR3 DNA sequence: TGCGCCAGCAGCCGACAGGGGGCTAATGCTGGAAACACCATATATTTT. Amino acid sequence: CASSRQGANAGNTIYF.

The chain carries TRBV5-1 and TRBJ2-5; TRBD1 is a possible D gene (5 bases). The CDR3 consists of 15 residues. Germline V lookup: CDR1 SGHRS, CDR2 YFSETQ. V was pared by 6 bases and J by 2 bases, with 17 bases between. CDR3 bases: TGCGCCAGCACCCTCTTTGGGGCGGAACAAGAGACCCAGTACTTC. This encodes CASTLFGAEQETQYF.

The V call is TRBV19, the J call TRBJ2-5; 10 nucleotides agree with TRBD1. The germline V gene has CDR1 LNHDA and CDR2 SQIVND (reference sequence). V shed 5 bases and J 5 bases; nucleotides not matched to a gene: 5. The CDR3 spans 14 residues. The CDR3 here is CASSADRGRETQYF. The CDR3 coding sequence is TGTGCCAGTAGTGCCGACAGGGGGCGGGAGACCCAGTACTTC.

The V and J genes are TRBV19 and TRBJ2-7; TRBD1 agrees at 7 bases. CDR1 is LNHDA, CDR2 SQIVND, per germline (reference sequence). The ends lost 4 bases at V and 6 bases at J; junction bases unmatched: 3. This CDR3 region has 12 residues. CDR3 nucleotides: TGTGCCAGTAGTAGGACAGGATCCGAGCAGTACGTC. Amino acid sequence: CASSRTGSEQYV.

Only one count was recorded for this clone. This chain connects TRBV10-3 to TRBJ1-2; D is perhaps TRBD1 (6 bases). V was shortened by 2 bases and J by 1 base, with 11 bases between the two germline ends. Per germline, CDR1 ENHRY and CDR2 SYGVKD. The CDR3 has 15 amino acids. The DNA for the CDR3 is TGTGCCATCAGTGAGGCACAGGGATATAACTATGGCTACACCTTC. Amino acids: CAISEAQGYNYGYTF.

V is TRBV6-5 and J is TRBJ2-5, with TRBD1 matching over 7 bases. Germline loops: CDR1 MNHEY, CDR2 SVGAGI. CDR3 length: 15 amino acids. J lost 6 bases, V lost 2 bases, and 9 bases had no gene match. CDR3 in amino acids: CASSYTADREQTQYF. The CDR3 DNA reads as TGTGCCAGCAGTTACACGGCCGACAGGGAGCAGACCCAGTACTTC.